The source of this T cell receptor beta chain is a study of cytomegalovirus exposure and HLA in healthy donors. Germline V gene lookup returns CDR1 SGHRS and CDR2 YFSETQ. This CDR3 spans 14 amino acids. V was shortened by 4 bases and J by 1 base, with 12 bases between the two germline ends. Clones were sequenced by immunoSEQ multiplex PCR, and TCRdb holds only the in-frame ones, with some missing. The sample lists about 120,000 clones; roughly 88% were seen once. The sequencing sample was made of PBMCs. J is TRBJ2-7 and V is TRBV5-1; D possibly corresponds to TRBD1 (5 bases). This TCR derives from a man younger than 35 in good health and CMV-seronegative. CDR3 in DNA: TGCGCCAGCAGCAGTTCAGGGTATTCCTACGAGCAGTACTTC. Residues: CASSSSGYSYEQYF.